The 16 T cell receptor beta chains reported below all come from one sample, sequenced in a study of cytomegalovirus exposure and HLA in healthy donors. The data were produced by immunoSEQ multiplex PCR, yet TCRdb's version contains in-frame clones alone and is incomplete. Here the sample spans over 150,000 clones, 85% to 90% being singletons. The sequenced material came from PBMCs. All receptors come from a man younger than 35 in good health and CMV-seropositive.

The chain carries TRBV5-1 and TRBJ2-1; possible D gene TRBD1, 6 bases. Germline V gives CDR1 SGHRS, CDR2 YFSETQ. Trimming took off 0 bases at V and 0 bases at J, with 13 bases between the two ends. The CDR3 contains 17 residues. The CDR3 loop reads CASSLGQGSGSYNEQFF. The CDR3 DNA reads TGCGCCAGCAGCTTGGGGCAGGGGTCCGGCTCCTACAATGAGCAGTTCTTC.

This chain joins TRBV6-1 and TRBJ1-5; TRBD1 might be the D (5 bases). The V end lost 4 bases, the J end lost 0 bases, and 13 bases lay between the germline ends. The CDR3 totals 16 residues. Germline assignment: CDR1 MNHNS and CDR2 SASEGT. The CDR3 DNA reads TGTGCCAGCAGTGTATTAACAGGCGATAGCAATCAGCCCCAGCATTTT. Amino acids: CASSVLTGDSNQPQHF.

V and J are TRBV5-1 and TRBJ2-7; TRBD2 is a possible D gene (6 bases). V dropped 4 bases and J dropped 5 bases, with 19 bases sitting between them. CDR1 and CDR2 from the germline V gene are SGHRS and YFSETQ. CDR3 size: 15 residues. The CDR3: CASSPTGLGGDEQYF. The CDR3 DNA reads as TGCGCCAGCAGCCCTACTGGACTCGGAGGGGACGAGCAGTACTTC.

The chain couples TRBV9 to TRBJ2-7, with TRBD1 identical over 7 bases. CDR3 length: 14 amino acids. The germline CDR1 and CDR2 sequences are SGDLS and YYNGEE. Trimming at V came to 3 bases and at J to 5 bases, leaving 8 bases not matched to a gene. The CDR3 nucleotides are TGTGCCAGCAGCGCGACAGGGATTGTCCACGAGCAGTACTTC. Translating it yields CASSATGIVHEQYF.

This chain uses TRBV2 with TRBJ1-5; 7 bases are shared with TRBD1. The CDR3 consists of 15 residues. V shed 6 bases and J 9 bases; nucleotides not matched to a gene: 14. The V gene's germline CDR1 is SNHLY and CDR2 FYNNEI. CDR3: CASSAGTVMPLPQHF. As DNA, the CDR3 is TGTGCCAGCAGCGCCGGGACAGTGATGCCTCTGCCCCAGCATTTT.

J is TRBJ1-1 and V is TRBV27, with D perhaps matching TRBD1 (5 bases). The V end lost 8 bases, the J end lost 6 bases, and 16 bases lay between the germline ends. CDR1 is MNHEY, CDR2 SMNVEV, per germline (reference sequence). The CDR3 contains 13 residues. The CDR3 nucleotides read TGTGCCAGCCGGATACAGGTTAAATCTGAAGCTTTCTTT. This codes for CASRIQVKSEAFF.

The chain employs TRBV15 and TRBJ2-3; 7 bases match TRBD1. CDR3 size: 13 residues. From germline, CDR1 is LNHNV and CDR2 YYDKDF (reference sequence). V lost 3 bases, J lost 5 bases, and 2 bases stayed unmatched. CDR3 sequence: CATSRTGRDTQYF. Written as DNA, the CDR3 is TGTGCCACCAGCAGGACAGGGAGAGATACGCAGTATTTT.

The genes are TRBV7-9 and TRBJ1-1; 9 bases align to TRBD1. CDR1 is SEHNR and CDR2 is FQNEAQ in the germline V gene (reference sequence). V shed 5 bases and J 0 bases; nucleotides not matched to a gene: 10. The CDR3 extends over 17 amino acids. Written as DNA, the CDR3 is TGTGCCAGCAGCCCAATACAGGGGGCGAAGGTGAACACTGAAGCTTTCTTT. Protein: CASSPIQGAKVNTEAFF.

The J gene is TRBJ2-5, the V gene TRBV27; D might be TRBD1 (6 bases). Trimming took off 5 bases at V and 1 base at J, with 8 bases between the two ends. Germline-derived CDR1 and CDR2 are MNHEY and SMNVEV (reference sequence). CDR3 size: 13 residues. This CDR3 is CASSRTAQETQYF. The CDR3 DNA reads as TGTGCCAGCAGTCGGACAGCCCAAGAGACCCAGTACTTC.

J is TRBJ2-1 and V is TRBV30; 10 nucleotides align to TRBD1. The CDR3 runs to 16 residues. Per the germline V gene, CDR1 is GTSNPN and CDR2 is SVGIG (reference sequence). V trimming: 1 base; J trimming: 3 bases; junction bases outside the gene matches: 6. DNA for the CDR3: TGTGCCTGGAGTGGGACAGGGGGAATGGTCTACAATGAGCAGTTCTTC. Protein product: CAWSGTGGMVYNEQFF.

This clone was observed many times. The chain recombines TRBV6-1 with TRBJ2-3; 13 bases are a match to TRBD2. V shed 3 bases, J shed 5 bases, and the junction held 11 bases outside the gene matches. In germline, CDR1 is MNHNS, CDR2 SASEGT. The CDR3 runs to 18 residues. In DNA, the CDR3 is TGTGCCAGCAGTGAGTCACTAGCGGGAGGGCCGTTACAAGATACGCAGTATTTT. Protein: CASSESLAGGPLQDTQYF.

This chain connects TRBV29-1 to TRBJ1-2; D possibly corresponds to TRBD1 (5 bases). This CDR3 is 13 amino acids long. V lost 7 bases and J 2 bases, leaving 14 bases between the germline ends. Germline assignment: CDR1 SQVTM and CDR2 ANQGSEA. The CDR3 bases are TGCAGCGCCGACAGTGGGCAGAACTATGGCTACACCTTC. Protein: CSADSGQNYGYTF.

Many counts were recorded for this clone. The chain combines TRBV9 with TRBJ2-5, with D perhaps matching TRBD1 (6 bases). Germline V CDR1 and CDR2: SGDLS, YYNGEE. The V end was cut by 0 bases, the J end by 5 bases, with 17 bases between. The CDR3 runs 16 residues. CDR3 amino acids: CASSVGLVQGGETQYF. Here the CDR3 DNA reads TGTGCCAGCAGCGTAGGATTGGTACAGGGTGGGGAGACCCAGTACTTC.

The genes are TRBV10-3 and TRBJ2-1; 11 bases line up with TRBD2. The CDR3 extends over 17 amino acids. Trimming at V came to 8 bases and at J to 5 bases, leaving 14 bases not matched to a gene. In germline, CDR1 is ENHRY, CDR2 SYGVKD. DNA of the CDR3: TGTGCCATCGGCACCACGTCAACTAGCGGGAGAAACAATGAGCAGTTCTTC. Its translation: CAIGTTSTSGRNNEQFF.

This chain uses TRBV25-1 with TRBJ2-5; D is ambiguous. The V end was cut by 8 bases, the J end by 5 bases, with 18 bases between. The CDR3 totals 14 residues. CDR1 and CDR2 (germline): MGHDK, SYGVNS. The CDR3 loop reads CASGSPLGTETQYF. CDR3 coding DNA: TGTGCCAGCGGCTCACCCCTAGGAACTGAGACCCAGTACTTC.

J is TRBJ2-5 and V is TRBV5-1; the match to TRBD2 covers 12 bases. CDR3 size: 20 residues. Losses at the gene ends were 0 bases for V and 2 bases for J; bases not matched to a gene: 14. Germline loops: CDR1 SGHRS, CDR2 YFSETQ. The CDR3 spells CASSLAVRTSGNRRQETQYF. In DNA, the CDR3 is TGCGCCAGCAGCTTGGCCGTACGGACTAGCGGGAACAGGCGGCAAGAGACCCAGTACTTC.